This TCR beta chain was obtained from a study of response to subunit inactivated influenza vaccine. This clonotype was counted a few times. Its antigen is currently unknown. MiXCR, run by TCRdb on the RT-PCR reads, gives a single entry per CDR3 protein. Among fewer than 700,000 distinct CDR3 sequences, over 10% were seen once, and the ten largest hold around 14%. Study-wide results and limits: Each seasonal influenza vaccination, the authors suggested, recruits few new T cells.

The source of this sequence is a man aged 45 to 65 who received an inactivated influenza vaccine. This specimen was PBMCs from blood, taken roughly 45 days after vaccination.

The CDR3 sequence is CASSLVAGWGTIYF. The DNA for the CDR3 is TGTGCCAGCAGCTTAGTCGCAGGGTGGGGCACCATATATTTT. V gene TRBV11-2 combines with J gene TRBJ1-3; D possibly corresponds to TRBD1 (5 bases). Between the trimmed V and J ends, which lost 1 base and 9 bases, there was a span of 13 bases. CDR1 and CDR2 (germline): SGHAT, FQNNGV. This CDR3 is built from 14 residues.